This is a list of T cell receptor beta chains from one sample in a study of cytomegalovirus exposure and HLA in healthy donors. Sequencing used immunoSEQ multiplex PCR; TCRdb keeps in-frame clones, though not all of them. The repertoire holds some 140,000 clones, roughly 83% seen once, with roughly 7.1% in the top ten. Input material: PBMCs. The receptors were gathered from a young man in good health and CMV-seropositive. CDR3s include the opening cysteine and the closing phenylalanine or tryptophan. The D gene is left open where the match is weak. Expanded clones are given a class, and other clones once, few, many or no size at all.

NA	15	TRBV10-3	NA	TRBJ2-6	CAISAGSSGANVLTF	TGTGCCATCAGTGCTGGGAGCTCTGGGGCCAACGTCCTGACTTTC
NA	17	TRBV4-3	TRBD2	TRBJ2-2	CASSPQGLAGATGELFF	TGCGCCAGCAGCCCTCAAGGGTTAGCGGGTGCCACCGGGGAGCTGTTTTTT
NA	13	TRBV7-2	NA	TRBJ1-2	CASSGREVDGYTF	TGTGCCAGCAGCGGGAGGGAGGTTGATGGCTACACCTTC
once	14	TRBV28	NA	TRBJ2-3	CASSYGLSTDTQYF	TGTGCCAGCAGTTATGGGCTTAGCACAGATACGCAGTATTTT
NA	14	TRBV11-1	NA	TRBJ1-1	CASSLGRGETEAFF	TGTGCCAGCAGCTTAGGCAGGGGAGAGACTGAAGCTTTCTTT
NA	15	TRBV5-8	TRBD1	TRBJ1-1	CASSLATGGLTEAFF	TGTGCCAGCAGCTTGGCCACAGGGGGCCTCACTGAAGCTTTCTTT
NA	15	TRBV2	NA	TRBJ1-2	CASSEGGAVNYGYTF	TGTGCCAGCAGTGAAGGCGGCGCGGTTAACTATGGCTACACCTTC
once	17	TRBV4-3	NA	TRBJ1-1	CASSQKSGGAMNTEAFF	TGCGCCAGCAGCCAAAAAAGCGGGGGGGCTATGAACACTGAAGCTTTCTTT
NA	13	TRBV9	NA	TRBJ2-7	CASSVVRGGEQYF	TGTGCCAGCAGCGTAGTGAGAGGAGGAGAGCAGTACTTC
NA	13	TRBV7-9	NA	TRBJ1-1	CASITQGNTEAFF	TGTGCCAGCATTACCCAGGGGAACACTGAAGCTTTCTTT
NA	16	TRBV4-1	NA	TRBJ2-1	CASSQDWRQPYDEQFF	TGCGCCAGCAGCCAAGATTGGAGACAGCCCTACGATGAGCAGTTCTTC
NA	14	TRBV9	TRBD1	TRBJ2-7	CASNRGEKSYEQYF	TGTGCCAGTAACAGGGGGGAGAAATCCTACGAGCAGTACTTC
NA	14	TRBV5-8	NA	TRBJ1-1	CASSLSGGYTEAFF	TGTGCCAGCAGCTTGTCGGGGGGTTACACTGAAGCTTTCTTT
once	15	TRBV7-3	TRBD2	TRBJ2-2	CASSLARGGTGELFF	TGTGCCAGCAGCTTAGCCCGCGGGGGCACCGGGGAGCTGTTTTTT
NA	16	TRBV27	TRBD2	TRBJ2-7	CASSLAGVGISYEQYF	TGTGCCTCGAGCCTAGCGGGAGTCGGAATTTCCTACGAGCAGTACTTC
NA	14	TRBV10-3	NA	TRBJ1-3	CAITDSYSGNTIYF	TGTGCCATCACGGACAGCTACTCTGGAAACACCATATATTTT
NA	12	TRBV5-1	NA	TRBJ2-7	CASSPAGYEQYF	TGCGCCAGCAGCCCAGCGGGTTACGAGCAGTACTTC
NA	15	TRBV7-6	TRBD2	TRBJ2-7	CASSLLAGGSYEQYF	TGTGCCAGCAGCCTACTAGCGGGGGGCTCCTACGAGCAGTACTTC
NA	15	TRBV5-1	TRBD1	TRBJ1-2	CASSLGQGGNYGYTF	TGCGCCAGCAGCTTGGGTCAGGGGGGAAACTATGGCTACACCTTC
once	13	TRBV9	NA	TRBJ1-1	CASSPIMNTEAFF	TGTGCCAGCAGCCCTATCATGAACACTGAAGCTTTCTTT
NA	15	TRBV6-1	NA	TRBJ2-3	CASSEVQGSTDTQYF	TGTGCCAGCAGTGAAGTCCAGGGATCCACAGATACGCAGTATTTT
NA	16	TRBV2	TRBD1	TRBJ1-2	CASSVDRRSRGYGYTF	TGTGCCAGCAGCGTGGACAGGAGATCGAGAGGCTATGGCTACACCTTC
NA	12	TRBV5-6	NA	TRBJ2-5	CASSLSRETQYF	TGTGCCAGCAGCTTGTCCCGGGAGACCCAGTACTTC
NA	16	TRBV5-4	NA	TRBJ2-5	CASSPGGGGARETQYF	TGTGCCAGCAGCCCCGGGGGTGGGGGGGCCAGGGAGACCCAGTACTTC
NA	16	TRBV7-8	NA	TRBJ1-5	CASSLTLVQGNQPQHF	TGTGCCAGCAGCTTAACCTTAGTCCAGGGCAATCAGCCCCAGCATTTT
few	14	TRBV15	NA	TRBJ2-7	CATSRDLATYEQYF	TGTGCCACCAGCAGAGATCTAGCGACCTACGAGCAGTACTTC
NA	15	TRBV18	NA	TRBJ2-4	CASSPVQGPKNIQYF	TGTGCCAGCTCACCCGTACAGGGTCCCAAAAACATTCAGTACTTC
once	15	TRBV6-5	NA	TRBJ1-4	CASSNTQGGKDKLFF	TGTGCCAGCAGCAACACCCAGGGCGGGAAGGACAAACTGTTTTTT
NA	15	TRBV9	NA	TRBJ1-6	CASSGSISYNSPLHF	TGTGCCAGCAGCGGCAGTATCTCCTATAATTCACCCCTCCACTTT
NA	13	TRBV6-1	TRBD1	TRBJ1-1	CAIVTGLTTEAFF	TGTGCCATTGTGACAGGGCTAACCACTGAAGCTTTCTTT
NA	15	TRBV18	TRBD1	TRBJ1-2	CASSLTGDSNYGYTF	TGTGCCAGCTCCCTAACAGGGGATTCTAACTATGGCTACACCTTC
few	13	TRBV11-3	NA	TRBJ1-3	CASSANSGNTIYF	TGTGCCAGCAGCGCGAACTCTGGAAACACCATATATTTT
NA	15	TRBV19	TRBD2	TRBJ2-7	CASSLPGTSGYEQYF	TGTGCCAGTAGCCTTCCCGGGACTAGCGGGTACGAGCAGTACTTC
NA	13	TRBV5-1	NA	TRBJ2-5	CASSLGQEETQYF	TGCGCCAGCAGCTTGGGACAGGAAGAGACCCAGTACTTC
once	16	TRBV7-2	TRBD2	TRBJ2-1	CASSPPARLAGGHEFF	TGTGCCAGCAGCCCTCCCGCCCGCCTAGCGGGGGGGCATGAGTTCTTC
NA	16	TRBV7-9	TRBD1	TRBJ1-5	CASSLGTGGLNQPQHF	TGTGCCAGCAGCTTAGGAACAGGGGGCTTAAATCAGCCCCAGCATTTT
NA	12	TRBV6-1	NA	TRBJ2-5	CASSDLGETQYF	TGTGCCAGCAGCGACCTCGGGGAGACCCAGTACTTC
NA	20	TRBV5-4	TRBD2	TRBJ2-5	CASSWGAPGRYPKARETQYF	TGTGCCAGCAGCTGGGGTGCCCCCGGGAGGTACCCTAAGGCCAGGGAGACCCAGTACTTC
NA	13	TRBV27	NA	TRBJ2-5	CASSLSPGETQYF	TGTGCCAGCAGTTTATCCCCGGGGGAGACCCAGTACTTC
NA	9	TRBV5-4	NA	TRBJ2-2	CASSQELFF	TGTGCCAGCAGCCAGGAGCTGTTTTTT
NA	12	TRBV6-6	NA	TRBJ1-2	CASTAGDYGYTF	TGTGCGAGCACGGCGGGAGACTATGGCTACACCTTC
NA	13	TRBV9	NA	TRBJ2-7	CASSVGFGGEQYF	TGTGCCAGCAGCGTAGGTTTTGGAGGCGAGCAGTACTTC
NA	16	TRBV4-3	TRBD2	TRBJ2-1	CASSHQLAGVYNEQFF	TGCGCCAGCAGCCACCAACTAGCGGGGGTCTACAATGAGCAGTTCTTC
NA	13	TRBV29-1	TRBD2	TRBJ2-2	CSGRTSGGGELFF	TGCAGCGGCCGGACTAGCGGGGGCGGGGAGCTGTTTTTT
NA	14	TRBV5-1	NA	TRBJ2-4	CASSLAERSNIQYF	TGCGCCAGCAGCTTGGCCGAAAGAAGCAACATTCAGTACTTC
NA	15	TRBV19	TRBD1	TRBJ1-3	CASNPGTGSGNTIYF	TGTGCCAGTAACCCCGGGACAGGCTCTGGAAACACCATATATTTT
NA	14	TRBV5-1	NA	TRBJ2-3	CASSLALEAGTQYF	TGCGCCAGCAGCTTGGCACTAGAAGCTGGTACGCAGTATTTT
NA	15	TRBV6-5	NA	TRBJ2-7	CASRVSLVSSYEQYF	TGTGCCAGCAGAGTTTCCTTGGTGAGCTCCTACGAGCAGTACTTC
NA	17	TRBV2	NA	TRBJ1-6	CASSSRGLGPNNSPLHF	TGTGCCAGCAGTAGTCGTGGGTTGGGCCCAAACAATTCACCCCTCCACTTT
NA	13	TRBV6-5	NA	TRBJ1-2	CASSSPSGYGYTF	TGTGCCAGCAGCTCCCCTAGTGGGTATGGCTACACCTTC
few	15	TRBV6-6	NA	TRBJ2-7	CASRMLVRGSYEQYF	TGTGCCAGCAGGATGCTGGTTCGGGGGAGCTACGAGCAGTACTTC